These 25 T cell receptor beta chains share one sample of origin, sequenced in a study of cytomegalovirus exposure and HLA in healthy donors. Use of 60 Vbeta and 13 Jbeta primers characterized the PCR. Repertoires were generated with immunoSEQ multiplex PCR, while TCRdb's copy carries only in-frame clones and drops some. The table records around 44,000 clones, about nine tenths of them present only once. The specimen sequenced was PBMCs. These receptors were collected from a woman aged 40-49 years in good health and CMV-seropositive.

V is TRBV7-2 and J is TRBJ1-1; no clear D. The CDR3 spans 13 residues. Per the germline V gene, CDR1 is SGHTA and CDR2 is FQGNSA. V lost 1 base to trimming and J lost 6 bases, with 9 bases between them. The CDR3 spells CASSLVRTAEAFF. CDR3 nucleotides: TGTGCCAGCAGCTTAGTTCGAACAGCTGAAGCTTTCTTT.

CDR3 amino acids: CASFLGQASTDTQYF. The CDR3 bases are TGTGCCAGCTTCCTAGGACAGGCGAGCACAGATACGCAGTATTTT. The chain couples TRBV6-1 to TRBJ2-3, with TRBD1 matching over 7 bases. Germline-derived CDR1 and CDR2 are MNHNS and SASEGT. The length of the CDR3 is 15 residues. After removal of 8 bases from V and 0 bases from J, the junction contained 8 bases not matched to a gene.

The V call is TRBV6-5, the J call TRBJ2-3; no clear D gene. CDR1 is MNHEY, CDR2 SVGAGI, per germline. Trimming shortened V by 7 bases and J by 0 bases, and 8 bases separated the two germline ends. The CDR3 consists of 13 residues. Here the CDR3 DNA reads TGTGCCAGCAAGCAGGCCAGCACAGATACGCAGTATTTT. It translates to CASKQASTDTQYF.

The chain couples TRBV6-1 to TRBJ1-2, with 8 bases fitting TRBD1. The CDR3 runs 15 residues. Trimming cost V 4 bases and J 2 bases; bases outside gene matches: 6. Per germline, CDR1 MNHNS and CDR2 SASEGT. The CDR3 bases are TGTGCCAGCAGTGTCCGGACAGGGCGGAACTATGGCTACACCTTC. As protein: CASSVRTGRNYGYTF.

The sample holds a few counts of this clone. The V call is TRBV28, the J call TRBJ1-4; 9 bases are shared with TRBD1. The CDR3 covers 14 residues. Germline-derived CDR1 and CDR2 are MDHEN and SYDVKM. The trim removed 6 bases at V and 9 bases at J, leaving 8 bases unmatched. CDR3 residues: CASREGGQGKKLFF. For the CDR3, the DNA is TGTGCCAGCAGGGAAGGAGGACAGGGGAAAAAACTGTTTTTT.

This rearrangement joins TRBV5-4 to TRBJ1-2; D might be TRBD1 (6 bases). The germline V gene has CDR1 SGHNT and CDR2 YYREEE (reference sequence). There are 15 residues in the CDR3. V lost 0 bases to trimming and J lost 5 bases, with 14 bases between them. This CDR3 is CASSLERGAKYGYTF. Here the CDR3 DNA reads TGTGCCAGCAGCTTGGAACGGGGGGCGAAATATGGCTACACCTTC. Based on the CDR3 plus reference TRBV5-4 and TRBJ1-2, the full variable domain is ETGVTQSPTHLIKTRGQQVTLRCSSQSGHNTVSWYQQALGQGPQFIFQYYREEENGRGNFPPRFSGLQFPNYSSELNVNALELDDSALYLCASSLERGAKYGYTFGSGTRLTVV.

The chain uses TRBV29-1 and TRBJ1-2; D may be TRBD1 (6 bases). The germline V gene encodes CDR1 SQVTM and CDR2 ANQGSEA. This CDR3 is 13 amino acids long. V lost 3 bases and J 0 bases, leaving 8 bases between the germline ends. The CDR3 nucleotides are TGCAGCGTTGACACAGGGTCTAACTATGGCTACACCTTC. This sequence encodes CSVDTGSNYGYTF.

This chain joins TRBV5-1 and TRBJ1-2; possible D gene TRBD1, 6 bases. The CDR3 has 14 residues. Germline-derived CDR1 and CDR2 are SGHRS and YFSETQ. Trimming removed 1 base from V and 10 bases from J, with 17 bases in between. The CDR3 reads CASSLSQGQIDYTF. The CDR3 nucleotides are TGCGCCAGCAGCTTGTCTCAGGGGCAGATTGACTACACCTTC. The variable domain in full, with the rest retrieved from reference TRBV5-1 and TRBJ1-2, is KAGVTQTPRYLIKTRGQQVTLSCSPISGHRSVSWYQQTPGQGLQFLFEYFSETQRNKGNFPGRFSGRQFSNSRSEMNVSTLELGDSALYLCASSLSQGQIDYTFGSGTRLTVV.

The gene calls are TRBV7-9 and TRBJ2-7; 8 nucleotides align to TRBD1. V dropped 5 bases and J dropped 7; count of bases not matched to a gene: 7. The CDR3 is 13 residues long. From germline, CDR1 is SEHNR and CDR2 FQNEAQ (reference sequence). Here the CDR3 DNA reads TGTGCCAGCAGCCGTACTACAGGGGGAGAGCAGTACTTC. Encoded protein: CASSRTTGGEQYF.

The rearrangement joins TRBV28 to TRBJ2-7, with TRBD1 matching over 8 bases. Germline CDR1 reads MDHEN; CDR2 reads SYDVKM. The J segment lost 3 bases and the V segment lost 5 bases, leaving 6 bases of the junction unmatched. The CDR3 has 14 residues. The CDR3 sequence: CASSIRQGIYEQYF. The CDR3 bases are TGTGCCAGCAGTATACGACAGGGGATCTACGAGCAGTACTTC. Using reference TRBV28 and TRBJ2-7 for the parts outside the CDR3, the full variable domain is DVKVTQSSRYLVKRTGEKVFLECVQDMDHENMFWYRQDPGLGLRLIYFSYDVKMKEKGDIPEGYSVSREKKERFSLILESASTNQTSMYLCASSIRQGIYEQYFGPGTRLTVT.

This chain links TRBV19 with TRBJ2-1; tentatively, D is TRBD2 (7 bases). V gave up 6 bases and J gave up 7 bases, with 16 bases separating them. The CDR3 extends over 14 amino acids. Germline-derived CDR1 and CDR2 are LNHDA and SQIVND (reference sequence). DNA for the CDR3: TGTGCCAGTAGCCTCTGGGGAGGGGGAAATGAGCAGTTCTTC. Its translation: CASSLWGGGNEQFF.

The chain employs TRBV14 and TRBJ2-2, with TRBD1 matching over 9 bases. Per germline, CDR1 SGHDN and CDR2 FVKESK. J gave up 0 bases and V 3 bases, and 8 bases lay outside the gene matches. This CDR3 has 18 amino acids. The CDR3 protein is CASSQLIGTGSNTGELFF. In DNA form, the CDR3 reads TGTGCCAGCAGCCAGCTTATAGGGACAGGGTCGAACACCGGGGAGCTGTTTTTT.

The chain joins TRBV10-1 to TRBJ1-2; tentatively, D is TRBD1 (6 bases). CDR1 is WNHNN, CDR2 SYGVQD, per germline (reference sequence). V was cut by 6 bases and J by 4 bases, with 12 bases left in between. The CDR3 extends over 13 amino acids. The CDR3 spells CASRPRGPYGYTF. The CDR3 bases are TGCGCCAGCAGACCCAGGGGACCCTATGGCTACACCTTC.

The CDR3 loop reads CASSLREAFYEQYF. The CDR3 DNA follows: TGTGCCAGCAGCTTGAGGGAGGCCTTCTACGAGCAGTACTTC. This chain uses TRBV5-8 with TRBJ2-5, with a weak D call TRBD2 (6 bases). The J call may be in error: the DNA end matches TRBJ2-7 better. The CDR3 covers 14 residues. Looked up from germline, CDR1 is SGHTS and CDR2 is YDEGEE.

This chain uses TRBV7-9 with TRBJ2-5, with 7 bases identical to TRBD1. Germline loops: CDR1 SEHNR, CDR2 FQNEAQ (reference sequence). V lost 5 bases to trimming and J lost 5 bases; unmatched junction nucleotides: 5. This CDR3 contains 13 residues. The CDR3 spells CASSRVQGETQYF. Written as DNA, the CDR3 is TGTGCCAGCAGCCGAGTACAGGGGGAGACCCAGTACTTC.

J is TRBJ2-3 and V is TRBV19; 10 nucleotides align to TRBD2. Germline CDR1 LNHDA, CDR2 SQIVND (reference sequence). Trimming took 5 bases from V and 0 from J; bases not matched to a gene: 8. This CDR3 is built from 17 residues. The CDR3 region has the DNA TGTGCCAGTAGTGCTCGGACTAGCGGAACTAGCACAGATACGCAGTATTTT. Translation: CASSARTSGTSTDTQYF.

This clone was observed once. CDR3 nucleotides: TGTGCCAGCAGCGATGGACAGGGCCTGTACTTC. Protein: CASSDGQGLYF. The chain combines TRBV7-9 with TRBJ2-7, with 8 bases that match TRBD1. Germline V gene sequence: CDR1 SEHNR, CDR2 FQNEAQ (reference sequence). There are 11 residues in the CDR3. J gave up 12 bases and V 5 bases, and 6 bases lay outside the gene matches.

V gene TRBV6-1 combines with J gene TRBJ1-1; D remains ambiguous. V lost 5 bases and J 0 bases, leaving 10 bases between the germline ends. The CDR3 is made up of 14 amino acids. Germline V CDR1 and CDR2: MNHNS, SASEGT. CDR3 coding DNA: TGTGCCAGCAGTCCCGGACTGTTGAACACTGAAGCTTTCTTT. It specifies CASSPGLLNTEAFF.

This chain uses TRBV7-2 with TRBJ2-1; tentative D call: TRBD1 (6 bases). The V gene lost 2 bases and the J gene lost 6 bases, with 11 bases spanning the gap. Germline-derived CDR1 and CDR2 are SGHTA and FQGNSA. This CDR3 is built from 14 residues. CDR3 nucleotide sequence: TGTGCCAGCAGCTTATCCAGGGGTGGCAATGAGCAGTTCTTC. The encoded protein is CASSLSRGGNEQFF.

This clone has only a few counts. CDR3 coding DNA: TGTGCCAGCAGCGCGGGGACTCACTACGAGCAGTACTTC. This gives the protein CASSAGTHYEQYF. The chain joins TRBV7-3 to TRBJ2-7; a possible D gene is TRBD2 (6 bases). This CDR3 has 13 amino acids. From germline, CDR1 is SGHTA and CDR2 FQGTGA. Between the trimmed V and J ends, which lost 5 bases and 3 bases, there was a span of 11 bases.

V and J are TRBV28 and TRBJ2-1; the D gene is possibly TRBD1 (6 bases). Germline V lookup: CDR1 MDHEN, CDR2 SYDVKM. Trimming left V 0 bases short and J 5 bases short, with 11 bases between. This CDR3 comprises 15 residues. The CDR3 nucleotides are TGTGCCAGCAGTTTATGGGCAGGGGCGAACAATGAGCAGTTCTTC. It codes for CASSLWAGANNEQFF.

The chain's CDR3 is CSAGLGRGYTF. Here the CDR3 DNA reads TGCAGTGCGGGGCTCGGGCGTGGCTACACCTTC. The chain combines TRBV20-1 with TRBJ1-2; D possibly corresponds to TRBD1 (5 bases). Looked up from germline, CDR1 is DFQATT and CDR2 is SNEGSKA (reference sequence). The CDR3 has 11 residues. Trimming cost V 6 bases and J 7 bases, with 12 bases left between them.

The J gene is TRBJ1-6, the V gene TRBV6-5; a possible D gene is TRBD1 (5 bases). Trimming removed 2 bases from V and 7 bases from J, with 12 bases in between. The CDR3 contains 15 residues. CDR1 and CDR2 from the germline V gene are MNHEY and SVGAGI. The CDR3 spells CASSYGQGGNSPLHF. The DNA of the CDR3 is TGTGCCAGCAGTTACGGCCAGGGTGGGAATTCACCCCTCCACTTT.

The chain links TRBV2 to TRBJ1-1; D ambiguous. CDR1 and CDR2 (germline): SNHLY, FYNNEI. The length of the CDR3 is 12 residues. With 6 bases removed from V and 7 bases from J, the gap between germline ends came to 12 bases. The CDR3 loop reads CASRTASVEAFF. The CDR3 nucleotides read TGTGCCAGCAGAACAGCATCCGTTGAAGCTTTCTTT.

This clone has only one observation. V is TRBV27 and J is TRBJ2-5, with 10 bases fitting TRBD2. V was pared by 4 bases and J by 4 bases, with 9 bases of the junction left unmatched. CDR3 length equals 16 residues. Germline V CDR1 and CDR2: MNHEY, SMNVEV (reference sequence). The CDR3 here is CASSSQREGPRETQYF. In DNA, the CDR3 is TGTGCCAGCAGTTCCCAGCGGGAGGGCCCTCGAGAGACCCAGTACTTC.